These 30 T cell receptor beta chains originate from one sample sequenced in a study of cytomegalovirus exposure and HLA in healthy donors. The repertoire was sequenced with immunoSEQ multiplex PCR; TCRdb's copy has only in-frame clones and lacks some. The table lists tens of thousands of clones, roughly 84% of them singletons, with about 12% in the top ten. The sample comprised PBMCs. Receptors were obtained from a woman between 18 and 29 years old in good health and CMV-seropositive.

This clone was observed a handful of times. The chain uses TRBV7-8 and TRBJ1-1; TRBD1 matches 11 bases. V gave up 5 bases and J gave up 0 bases; unmatched junction bases: 5. This CDR3 is built from 16 residues. CDR1 and CDR2 from the germline V gene are SGHVS and FQNEAQ. The CDR3 region has the DNA TGTGCCAGCAGCAAGGGACAGGGGGGCTTGAACACTGAAGCTTTCTTT. Translated, it gives CASSKGQGGLNTEAFF.

This chain links TRBV5-1 with TRBJ2-2, with 8 bases matching TRBD1. V lost 2 bases to trimming and J lost 5 bases; unmatched junction nucleotides: 2. Germline CDR1 reads SGHRS; CDR2 reads YFSETQ. CDR3 size: 14 residues. CDR3 nucleotide sequence: TGCGCCAGCAGCTTACAGGGGGAGACCGGGGAGCTGTTTTTT. Protein sequence: CASSLQGETGELFF.

This chain connects TRBV28 to TRBJ2-1, with 8 bases fitting TRBD2. V dropped 5 bases and J dropped 6; count of bases not matched to a gene: 6. Germline V gene data show CDR1 as MDHEN and CDR2 as SYDVKM. This CDR3 spans 14 amino acids. Written as DNA, the CDR3 is TGTGCCAGCAGTGTGGGACTAGAAGGCAATGAGCAGTTCTTC. It translates to CASSVGLEGNEQFF. Filled out from reference TRBV28 and TRBJ2-1, the complete variable domain reads DVKVTQSSRYLVKRTGEKVFLECVQDMDHENMFWYRQDPGLGLRLIYFSYDVKMKEKGDIPEGYSVSREKKERFSLILESASTNQTSMYLCASSVGLEGNEQFFGPGTRLTVL.

The table lists this clone with a few counts. V is TRBV28 and J is TRBJ1-2; TRBD1 aligns across 8 bases. Germline trimming cut 7 bases from V and 6 bases from J; bases unmatched to any gene: 4. CDR3 size: 12 residues. Germline V lookup: CDR1 MDHEN, CDR2 SYDVKM. The CDR3 reads CASNQGADGYTF. In DNA, the CDR3 is TGTGCCAGCAATCAGGGGGCGGATGGCTACACCTTC.

The chain has TRBV30 and TRBJ2-3; 14 nucleotides agree with TRBD2. V gave up 5 bases and J gave up 2 bases; unmatched junction bases: 6. Germline V CDR1 and CDR2: GTSNPN, SVGIG (reference sequence). CDR3 size: 16 residues. The CDR3 DNA reads as TGTGCCTGGGGGGGACTAGCGGGAGCAACCACAGATACGCAGTATTTT. It encodes CAWGGLAGATTDTQYF.

The rearrangement uses TRBV9 and TRBJ1-4; D is perhaps TRBD1 (5 bases). Germline V gene sequence: CDR1 SGDLS, CDR2 YYNGEE. V gave up 4 bases and J gave up 3 bases, with 13 bases separating them. The CDR3 extends over 15 amino acids. CDR3: CASSSEGRANEKLFF. The CDR3 DNA reads as TGTGCCAGCAGCTCGGAGGGGCGTGCTAATGAAAAACTGTTTTTT.

The rearrangement uses TRBV6-6 and TRBJ1-1; the D is unclear. CDR1 and CDR2 from the germline V gene are MNHNY and SVGAGI (reference sequence). Trimming took 7 bases from V and 4 from J, leaving 16 bases between them. This CDR3 spans 14 amino acids. The CDR3, as DNA: TGTGCCAGCATCCTGACACCCCGGGGCACTGAAGCTTTCTTT. As protein: CASILTPRGTEAFF.

The genes are TRBV7-2 and TRBJ2-7, with 8 bases aligning to TRBD2. J was trimmed by 6 bases and V by 1 base; bases with no gene match: 8. The CDR3 has 15 residues. CDR1 and CDR2 from the germline V gene are SGHTA and FQGNSA. In DNA form, the CDR3 reads TGTGCCAGCAGCTTAGATAACGGGGGGGCCTCCGAGCAGTACTTC. Residues: CASSLDNGGASEQYF.

Written as DNA, the CDR3 is TGTGCCAGCTCACCACCAACAGGGCACACAGAGACCCAGTACTTC. This sequence encodes CASSPPTGHTETQYF. The chain combines TRBV18 with TRBJ2-5; D might be TRBD1 (6 bases). The germline V gene has CDR1 KGHSH and CDR2 LQKENI. The V and J ends lost 0 bases and 4 bases respectively, with 12 bases between them. The CDR3 spans 15 residues.

The CDR3 coding sequence is TGTGCCAGCAGCTTACTACCCGGGACAGGGACCTACGAGCAGTACTTC. Protein: CASSLLPGTGTYEQYF. This chain joins TRBV27 and TRBJ2-7; TRBD1 matches at 9 bases. Germline CDR1 reads MNHEY; CDR2 reads SMNVEV (reference sequence). V was pared by 6 bases and J by 2 bases, with 11 bases of the junction left unmatched. This CDR3 comprises 16 residues.

This chain connects TRBV5-4 to TRBJ1-2, with D perhaps TRBD1 (5 bases). The V end lost 4 bases, the J end lost 4 bases, and 8 bases lay between the germline ends. Germline V lookup: CDR1 SGHNT, CDR2 YYREEE (reference sequence). This CDR3 has 12 amino acids. CDR3 nucleotide sequence: TGTGCCAGCAGCACCGACAGCTATGGCTACACCTTC. Translating gives CASSTDSYGYTF.

This chain uses TRBV5-1 with TRBJ2-5; TRBD2 matches 9 bases. Germline CDR1 is SGHRS and CDR2 is YFSETQ. This CDR3 is 15 amino acids long. V lost 5 bases and J lost 5; bases outside the gene matches: 10. In DNA form, the CDR3 reads TGCGCCAGCAGGCCCCTGCGGGGGGGCCAGGAGACCCAGTACTTC. This sequence encodes CASRPLRGGQETQYF. The full variable domain, rest sourced from reference TRBV5-1 and TRBJ2-5, is KAGVTQTPRYLIKTRGQQVTLSCSPISGHRSVSWYQQTPGQGLQFLFEYFSETQRNKGNFPGRFSGRQFSNSRSEMNVSTLELGDSALYLCASRPLRGGQETQYFGPGTRLLVL.

V gene TRBV6-5 combines with J gene TRBJ2-5, with D maybe TRBD2 (6 bases). The CDR3 is made up of 15 amino acids. From germline, CDR1 is MNHEY and CDR2 SVGAGI. V lost 4 bases and J lost 2, with 14 bases in between. The CDR3: CASSFLASEQETQYF. The CDR3 coding sequence is TGTGCCAGCAGTTTCCTAGCTAGCGAGCAAGAGACCCAGTACTTC.

The rearrangement uses TRBV5-8 and TRBJ2-7, with D possibly TRBD1 on 6 matching bases. In germline, CDR1 is SGHTS, CDR2 YDEGEE. The CDR3 extends over 14 amino acids. Between the trimmed V and J ends, which lost 3 bases and 2 bases, there was a span of 12 bases. In DNA form, the CDR3 reads TGTGCCAGCAGCTGGGACACGGGGACCTACGAGCAGTACTTC. Encoded protein: CASSWDTGTYEQYF. The full variable domain, in which reference TRBV5-8 and TRBJ2-7 provide the parts outside the CDR3, is EAGVTQSPTHLIKTRGQQATLRCSPISGHTSVYWYQQALGLGLQFLLWYDEGEERNRGNFPPRFSGRQFPNYSSELNVNALELEDSALYLCASSWDTGTYEQYFGPGTRLTVT.

The gene calls are TRBV30 and TRBJ1-5, with D perhaps TRBD1 (6 bases). The length of the CDR3 is 14 residues. The V and J ends lost 0 bases and 9 bases respectively, with 15 bases between them. CDR1 GTSNPN and CDR2 SVGIG come from the germline V gene (reference sequence). The CDR3: CAWSVRGRGGPQHF. The DNA for the CDR3 is TGTGCCTGGAGTGTACGGGGCAGGGGTGGGCCCCAGCATTTT.

This chain uses TRBV6-5 with TRBJ2-7; TRBD1 is a possible D gene (5 bases). V lost 2 bases and J 7 bases, leaving 12 bases between the germline ends. The CDR3 is 13 residues long. Germline V gives CDR1 MNHEY, CDR2 SVGAGI. The CDR3 DNA follows: TGTGCCAGCAGTTACCAGACAGCGTGGGAGCAGTACTTC. This encodes CASSYQTAWEQYF.

The chain couples TRBV27 to TRBJ1-1; 8 bases are shared with TRBD1. The CDR3 loop spans 12 amino acids. V was pared by 8 bases and J by 7 bases, with 6 bases of the junction left unmatched. The germline CDR1 and CDR2 sequences are MNHEY and SMNVEV (reference sequence). CDR3 DNA sequence: TGTGCCAGCCGACGGACAGGGATTGAAGCTTTCTTT. The encoded protein is CASRRTGIEAFF.

This rearrangement joins TRBV6-5 to TRBJ2-7; D not certain. The CDR3 has 10 residues. The V and J ends lost 7 bases and 3 bases respectively, with 4 bases between them. Germline-derived CDR1 and CDR2 are MNHEY and SVGAGI. CDR3 residues: CASNNYEQYF. DNA of the CDR3: TGTGCCAGCAACAACTACGAGCAGTACTTC.

V gene TRBV6-5 combines with J gene TRBJ1-1; the D gene is possibly TRBD1 (5 bases). CDR1 is MNHEY and CDR2 is SVGAGI in the germline V gene. V was trimmed by 4 bases and J by 0 bases, leaving 9 bases between them. There are 14 residues in the CDR3. The CDR3 spells CASSSSGLNTEAFF. The CDR3 DNA is TGTGCCAGCAGTTCTTCAGGGCTGAACACTGAAGCTTTCTTT.

V and J are TRBV11-2 and TRBJ2-5; D is unresolved. The V and J ends lost 5 bases and 6 bases respectively, with 13 bases between them. The CDR3 is 13 residues long. Germline V CDR1 and CDR2: SGHAT, FQNNGV. The CDR3 nucleotides read TGTGCCAGCAGCGAGACGAGGCGACAGACCCAGTACTTC. This sequence encodes CASSETRRQTQYF.

The chain uses TRBV28 and TRBJ2-7, with 8 nucleotides matching TRBD1. CDR1 and CDR2 from the germline V gene are MDHEN and SYDVKM. The trim removed 4 bases at V and 5 bases at J, leaving 10 bases unmatched. The CDR3 consists of 15 residues. The CDR3: CASSSPGQGPNEQYF. In nucleotides, the CDR3 is TGTGCCAGCAGTTCGCCCGGACAGGGCCCCAACGAGCAGTACTTC.

This sequence joins TRBV28 and TRBJ2-5; 7 bases fit TRBD1. CDR3 size: 13 residues. Germline V CDR1 and CDR2: MDHEN, SYDVKM. Trimming took 5 bases from V and 9 from J; bases not matched to a gene: 9. The CDR3 is CASSRRGGEAQYF. In nucleotides, the CDR3 is TGTGCCAGCAGTAGAAGAGGGGGCGAGGCCCAGTACTTC.

CDR3 DNA sequence: TGTGCCATCAGTGTAGGAGGGGTCACCGGGGAGCTGTTTTTT. This encodes CAISVGGVTGELFF. The chain links TRBV10-3 to TRBJ2-2; D possibly corresponds to TRBD2 (6 bases). This CDR3 contains 14 residues. Trimming left V 4 bases short and J 4 bases short, with 10 bases between. CDR1 is ENHRY, CDR2 SYGVKD, per germline.

The chain is built from TRBV5-5 and TRBJ1-2; no definite D call. Germline V gene data show CDR1 as SGHKS and CDR2 as YYEKEE (reference sequence). V lost 0 bases, J lost 13 bases, and 13 bases lay in between. The CDR3 has 12 residues. The CDR3 bases are TGTGCCAGCAGCTTGGCCCCTCGAGACTTCACCTTC. This gives the protein CASSLAPRDFTF. Together with reference TRBV5-5 and TRBJ1-2, the CDR3 gives the full variable domain: DAGVTQSPTHLIKTRGQQVTLRCSPISGHKSVSWYQQVLGQGPQFIFQYYEKEERGRGNFPDRFSARQFPNYSSELNVNALLLGDSALYLCASSLAPRDFTFGSGTRLTVV.

The chain combines TRBV2 with TRBJ1-2; no clear D. The CDR3 is made up of 13 amino acids. V dropped 6 bases and J dropped 9 bases, with 17 bases sitting between them. Germline V CDR1 and CDR2: SNHLY, FYNNEI. In DNA, the CDR3 is TGTGCCAGCAGCGGGGATGAGGGAGTGAGCTACACCTTC. Its protein product is CASSGDEGVSYTF.

The rearrangement links TRBV6-5 to TRBJ1-2; D is possibly TRBD1 (5 bases). Germline lookup yields CDR1 MNHEY and CDR2 SVGAGI. The CDR3 extends over 14 amino acids. V dropped 0 bases and J dropped 3 bases, with 8 bases sitting between them. The CDR3 region has the DNA TGTGCCAGCAGTTACTCGGGGGAGGACTATGGCTACACCTTC. Encoded protein: CASSYSGEDYGYTF.

The V call is TRBV7-9, the J call TRBJ2-7; D possibly corresponds to TRBD2 (7 bases). V lost 7 bases and J lost 3, with 16 bases in between. Germline V lookup: CDR1 SEHNR, CDR2 FQNEAQ (reference sequence). The CDR3 covers 14 residues. The CDR3 DNA sequence: TGTGCCAGCACCCTAGGGGGGGCCCACTACGAGCAGTACTTC. This encodes CASTLGGAHYEQYF. Full variable domain (remainder filled in from reference TRBV7-9 and TRBJ2-7): DTGVSQNPRHKITKRGQNVTFRCDPISEHNRLYWYRQTLGQGPEFLTYFQNEAQLEKSRLLSDRFSAERPKGSFSTLEIQRTEQGDSAMYLCASTLGGAHYEQYFGPGTRLTVT.

The rearrangement uses TRBV28 and TRBJ1-3; D call uncertain. Trimming took 5 bases from V and 0 from J, leaving 5 bases between them. This CDR3 comprises 13 residues. The germline V gene has CDR1 MDHEN and CDR2 SYDVKM. CDR3 protein: CASSTDSGNTIYF. The CDR3 region has the DNA TGTGCCAGCAGTACAGACTCTGGAAACACCATATATTTT.

The chain carries TRBV2 and TRBJ2-7; weak D call: TRBD1 (6 bases). The germline gives CDR1 SNHLY, CDR2 FYNNEI. The CDR3 is made up of 15 amino acids. Trimming took off 4 bases at V and 2 bases at J, with 15 bases between the two ends. The CDR3 loop is CASSGAGAFTYEQYF. As DNA, the CDR3 is TGTGCCAGCAGTGGGGCAGGGGCCTTCACCTACGAGCAGTACTTC.

V and J are TRBV7-2 and TRBJ1-2; weak D call: TRBD1 (6 bases). The CDR3 contains 16 residues. V shed 5 bases and J shed 4 bases, with 20 bases lying between them. CDR1 and CDR2 (germline): SGHTA, FQGNSA. The CDR3 coding sequence is TGTGCCAGCAGCACCCACCCGCTAGACAGGTCCTATGGCTACACCTTC. Translated: CASSTHPLDRSYGYTF. The whole variable domain, filled in from reference TRBV7-2 and TRBJ1-2, reads GAGVSQSPSNKVTEKGKDVELRCDPISGHTALYWYRQSLGQGLEFLIYFQGNSAPDKSGLPSDRFSAERTGGSVSTLTIQRTQQEDSAVYLCASSTHPLDRSYGYTFGSGTRLTVV.